The source of this T cell receptor beta chain is a study of regulatory T cells in long-lasting Graves disease. This clonotype was found many times. Library construction for TCR beta used iRepertoire HTBI primers and Arm-PCR of CDR3 regions. TCRdb re-called the multiplex PCR reads with MiXCR, one entry per CDR3 protein. This sample has a few hundred thousand distinct CDR3 sequences, with around 16% found just once. Sample time point: newly diagnosed GD, antithyroid drugs for less than 3 months. Generation of the TCR library employed RNA extracted from PBMCs. The length of the CDR3 is 14 residues. The V and J ends lost 6 bases and 5 bases, in that order; junction bases with no gene match: 7. Germline values: CDR1 MNHEY, CDR2 SMNVEV (reference sequence). This same sample was also part of a study on T cells in Graves' hyperthyroidism and ophthalmopathy.

This specimen consisted of peripheral blood mononuclear cells (PBMCs), obtained at new diagnosis, from a patient treated with antithyroid drugs. The rearrangement uses TRBV27 and TRBJ1-1, with 9 bases matching TRBD1. The receptor was isolated from a middle-aged woman with Graves disease. The DNA for the CDR3 is TGTGCCAGCAGGAGAGGGACAGGGTGGACTGAAGCTTTCTTT. It is translated as CASRRGTGWTEAFF.